A selection of T cell receptor beta chains follows, all from one sample in a study of radiation and T cells in renal cell carcinoma. The protocol was immunoSEQ multiplex PCR, while the TCRdb copy is restricted to in-frame clones and leaves out a portion. The sample yields 70,000 or so clones, around 80% seen once. Material: blood, obtained from a patient whose treatment included radiotherapy and nephrectomy. These receptors all stem from a man aged 55 to 70 with renal cell carcinoma. Both conserved end residues are part of each CDR3. D genes are given only for firm matches. The size field is filled for only some rows; it gives once, few, many or a size class.

D	size	J	V	DNA	CDR3
NA	NA	TRBJ2-1	TRBV5-3	TGTGCCAGAAGCCCTGGGGGGCTAGCGGCGAGGGGTGAGCAGTTCTTC	CARSPGGLAARGEQFF
NA	few	TRBJ2-7	TRBV7-8	TGTGCCAGCAGCCCTGCCTTGTGGGAGCAGTACTTC	CASSPALWEQYF
TRBD2	NA	TRBJ2-3	TRBV5-1	TGCGCCAGCAGCTTTAGCGGGAGGGCTGGGGATACGCAGTATTTT	CASSFSGRAGDTQYF
NA	NA	TRBJ1-1	TRBV5-8	TGTGCCGGCGGGGTTCTCCGGCGGGACGGGGCTTTCTTT	CAGGVLRRDGAFF
TRBD1	NA	TRBJ2-5	TRBV4-1	TGCGCCAGCAGGCAACCTGGACAGGGTGAGACCCAGTACTTC	CASRQPGQGETQYF
TRBD2	NA	TRBJ2-1	TRBV6-1	TGTGCCAGCGGTGGGACTAGCGGAGGACCCCTGAAGCAGTTCTTC	CASGGTSGGPLKQFF
TRBD1	once	TRBJ2-5	TRBV4-2	TGTGCCAGCAGCCAAGCCGGGACAGGCGGGGAGACCCAGTACTTC	CASSQAGTGGETQYF
NA	NA	TRBJ1-5	TRBV4-3	TGCGCCCGCAGCGGGGATCAGCCCCAGCATTTT	CARSGDQPQHF
TRBD2	NA	TRBJ2-5	TRBV5-1	TGCGCCAGCAGCATAGCGAGCGGGAGCGGCGAGACCCAGTACTTC	CASSIASGSGETQYF
NA	NA	TRBJ1-5	TRBV22-1	TGTCCTGGGAGCGCACACGGGAAAGGAAGCAATCAGCCCCAGCATTTT	CPGSAHGKGSNQPQHF
TRBD2	NA	TRBJ2-1	TRBV9	TGTGCCAGCAGCCCCTCGGGGGGGGAATACAATGAGCAGTTCTTC	CASSPSGGEYNEQFF
TRBD1	NA	TRBJ2-2	TRBV7-8	TGTGCCAGCAGCTTGACAGGGGTCGACACCGGGGAGCTGTTTTTT	CASSLTGVDTGELFF
NA	NA	TRBJ1-3	TRBV11-3	TGTGCCAGCAGCCAAGACGGGAACTCTGGAAACACCATATATTTT	CASSQDGNSGNTIYF
NA	once	TRBJ1-3	TRBV28	TGTGCCAGCAGTCCCCGGGGAGGCTCTGGAAACACCATATATTTT	CASSPRGGSGNTIYF
TRBD1	NA	TRBJ2-3	TRBV4-3	TGCGCCAGCAGCCAAGAAGACAGGGGGTTTGGAGATACGCAGTATTTT	CASSQEDRGFGDTQYF
NA	few	TRBJ1-1	TRBV19	TGTGCCAGTAGTGAGGGGACACCGAGTAGGACTGAAGCTTTCTTT	CASSEGTPSRTEAFF
TRBD2	NA	TRBJ2-3	TRBV27	TGTGCCAGCAGTTCACCCGGGACTAGCGGGAGGGCGGCAGATACGCAGTATTTT	CASSSPGTSGRAADTQYF
NA	once	TRBJ2-7	TRBV2	TGTGCCAGCAGCGAACAGGGCGGAGGGAACACCTACGAGCAGTACTTC	CASSEQGGGNTYEQYF
NA	NA	TRBJ2-2	TRBV7-9	TGTGCCAGCCGCTGGCTTTTGGAGATGAACACCGGGGAGCTGTTTTTT	CASRWLLEMNTGELFF
NA	NA	TRBJ2-5	TRBV4-3	TGCGCCAGCAGCCAAGCTATCAGGGGTAGAGAGACCCAGTACTTC	CASSQAIRGRETQYF
NA	NA	TRBJ2-1	TRBV5-1	TGCGCCAGCAGCTTGGACGGAGACTCCTACAATGAGCAGTTCTTC	CASSLDGDSYNEQFF
TRBD1	NA	TRBJ1-2	TRBV29-1	TGCAGCGTTCCAACAGGGGAGGGCTATGGCTACACCTTC	CSVPTGEGYGYTF
TRBD1	NA	TRBJ1-5	TRBV28	TGTGCCAGCAGGAGCCAAGACAGGGTAAAGCCCCAGCATTTT	CASRSQDRVKPQHF
TRBD2	NA	TRBJ2-3	TRBV5-1	TGCGCCAGCAGCTTGGCCGGGACTAGGGGCACAGATACGCAGTATTTT	CASSLAGTRGTDTQYF
NA	NA	TRBJ2-7	TRBV7-6	TGTGCCAGCAGCCCCCTTCCTGACAAAGCCTACGAGCAGTACTTC	CASSPLPDKAYEQYF
TRBD1	NA	TRBJ1-6	TRBV9	TGTGCCAGCAGCCCTAGGACAGGGGATGGTTCACCCCTCCACTTT	CASSPRTGDGSPLHF
TRBD1	NA	TRBJ2-7	TRBV6-6	TGTGCCAGCAGGTTGGGCAGGGGGAACTACGAGCAGTACTTC	CASRLGRGNYEQYF
TRBD2	NA	TRBJ2-2	TRBV5-1	TGCGCCAGCAGCTCGGGACTAGCGGGAGGGCACCGGGAGACCGGGGAGCTGTTTTTT	CASSSGLAGGHRETGELFF
NA	few	TRBJ2-1	TRBV11-3	TGTGCCAGCAGCTTAGGTAGCGACTCCTACAATGAGCAGTTCTTC	CASSLGSDSYNEQFF
NA	NA	TRBJ2-5	TRBV5-4	TGTGCCAGCAGCTTCAACAGGGATGGGGAGACCCAGTACTTC	CASSFNRDGETQYF
NA	NA	TRBJ2-7	TRBV15	TGTGCCACCAGCAGAGTGCGGCAAGGCGAGCAGTACTTC	CATSRVRQGEQYF
NA	few	TRBJ1-4	TRBV28	TGTGCCAGCAGGCGCTACCGGGACCGAGAAAAACTGTTTTTT	CASRRYRDREKLFF
TRBD1	once	TRBJ2-1	TRBV5-1	TGCGCCAGCAGCTTCGGCAGGGGGATTGAGCAGTTCTTC	CASSFGRGIEQFF